This paragraph covers one T cell receptor (beta chain) sequence. The antigen remains undetermined. The CDR3 consists of 15 residues. Trimming took off 2 bases at V and 3 bases at J, with 11 bases between the two ends. Germline lookup yields CDR1 SGHRS and CDR2 YFSETQ. The data derive from a study of cytomegalovirus exposure and HLA in healthy donors. Study results and limitations: Productive rates of about 90% or about 30% were seen for most TCR beta V segments in an earlier analysis. TCR beta V- and J-gene trimming, according to a later analysis, was linked to a missense DCLRE1C variant.

The PCR made use of 60 Vbeta and 13 Jbeta primers. Sequencing used immunoSEQ multiplex PCR; TCRdb keeps in-frame clones, though not all of them. There are 200,000 or so clones in the sample; about 84% occur only once, and less than 4.5% lies in the top ten. This rearrangement joins TRBV5-1 to TRBJ2-2, with D unclear. Sequencing used PBMCs. This TCR was recovered from a man aged 45-60 years in good health and CMV-seronegative. The CDR3 DNA is TGCGCCAGCAGCTTCAGTAAACCCTACACCGGGGAGCTGTTTTTT. Encoded protein: CASSFSKPYTGELFF.